The rows below give T cell receptor beta chains drawn from one sample of a study of blood T cell repertoires in COVID-19. Only in-frame clones appear in the TCRdb table, and some are missing; sequencing was by immunoSEQ multiplex PCR. In the table there are about 76,000 clones, over 70% of which are singletons. Sequences were obtained from peripheral blood. The receptors shown here come from a man aged 50-60 years with active COVID-19. CDR3s include the opening cysteine and the closing phenylalanine or tryptophan. Fields, in order: clone size, V gene, D gene, J gene, CDR3 protein, CDR3 DNA. D genes are given only for firm matches. Clone size appears in some rows only: once, few, many, or a class for an expanded clone.

abundance: -
v_gene: TRBV7-3
d_gene: -
j_gene: TRBJ1-4
CDR3aa: CASSFQGPATNEKLFF
CDR3nt: TGTGCCAGCAGCTTCCAGGGCCCTGCAACTAATGAAAAACTGTTTTTT

abundance: -
v_gene: TRBV9
d_gene: TRBD2
j_gene: TRBJ2-1
CDR3aa: CASSVVLAGAGEQFF
CDR3nt: TGTGCCAGCAGCGTAGTATTAGCGGGAGCAGGAGAGCAGTTCTTC

abundance: -
v_gene: TRBV27
d_gene: -
j_gene: TRBJ2-2
CDR3aa: CASTSSGTTSGELFF
CDR3nt: TGTGCCAGCACCTCTTCCGGGACAACTAGCGGGGAGCTGTTTTTT

abundance: -
v_gene: TRBV5-1
d_gene: TRBD1
j_gene: TRBJ2-1
CDR3aa: CASSYRRDRSLNEQFF
CDR3nt: TGCGCCAGCAGTTACCGCCGGGACAGATCCCTCAATGAGCAGTTCTTC

abundance: -
v_gene: TRBV25-1
d_gene: -
j_gene: TRBJ1-4
CDR3aa: CASSESGGREKLFF
CDR3nt: TGTGCCAGCAGTGAATCGGGGGGCCGGGAAAAACTGTTTTTT

abundance: -
v_gene: TRBV24-1
d_gene: TRBD1
j_gene: TRBJ1-5
CDR3aa: CATGGTDQPQHF
CDR3nt: TGTGCCACCGGCGGGACAGATCAGCCCCAGCATTTT

abundance: -
v_gene: TRBV18
d_gene: TRBD1
j_gene: TRBJ1-3
CDR3aa: CASSPQTGALSGNTIYF
CDR3nt: TGTGCCAGCTCACCACAAACAGGGGCCCTCTCTGGAAACACCATATATTTT

abundance: -
v_gene: TRBV28
d_gene: TRBD1
j_gene: TRBJ1-3
CDR3aa: CASSARAGGAVGNTIYF
CDR3nt: TGTGCCAGCAGTGCAAGGGCAGGGGGCGCCGTTGGAAACACCATATATTTT

abundance: -
v_gene: TRBV7-3
d_gene: TRBD1
j_gene: TRBJ1-1
CDR3aa: CASSFAGGLNTEAFF
CDR3nt: TGTGCCAGCAGCTTTGCAGGGGGCCTTAACACTGAAGCTTTCTTT

abundance: -
v_gene: TRBV27
d_gene: TRBD1
j_gene: TRBJ2-6
CDR3aa: CASTVAGTGGKRANVLTF
CDR3nt: TGTGCCAGCACCGTCGCCGGGACAGGGGGCAAACGGGCCAACGTCCTGACTTTC

abundance: -
v_gene: TRBV19
d_gene: -
j_gene: TRBJ2-1
CDR3aa: CASSIGVANEQFF
CDR3nt: TGTGCCAGTAGTATCGGAGTGGCCAATGAGCAGTTCTTC

abundance: -
v_gene: TRBV18
d_gene: -
j_gene: TRBJ1-3
CDR3aa: CASSPRRDNSGNTIYF
CDR3nt: TGTGCCAGCTCACCAAGACGGGACAACTCTGGAAACACCATATATTTT

abundance: -
v_gene: TRBV2
d_gene: TRBD2
j_gene: TRBJ2-5
CDR3aa: CASRALAVWETQYF
CDR3nt: TGTGCCAGCAGAGCACTAGCGGTGTGGGAGACCCAGTACTTC

abundance: medium-sized
v_gene: TRBV4-3
d_gene: TRBD1
j_gene: TRBJ2-2
CDR3aa: CASSQTDRAPGELFF
CDR3nt: TGCGCCAGCAGCCAAACGGACAGGGCCCCCGGGGAGCTGTTTTTT

abundance: -
v_gene: TRBV18
d_gene: TRBD1
j_gene: TRBJ2-7
CDR3aa: CASSLGTAAYPYEQYF
CDR3nt: TGTGCCAGCTCACTAGGGACAGCGGCATACCCCTACGAGCAGTACTTC

abundance: -
v_gene: TRBV11-2
d_gene: TRBD1
j_gene: TRBJ2-7
CDR3aa: CASSSYTGDGEQYF
CDR3nt: TGTGCCAGCAGCTCATATACAGGGGACGGCGAGCAGTACTTC

abundance: -
v_gene: TRBV19
d_gene: -
j_gene: TRBJ1-1
CDR3aa: CASSIGAGGTEAFF
CDR3nt: TGTGCCAGTAGTATAGGGGCAGGAGGGACTGAAGCTTTCTTT

abundance: few
v_gene: TRBV7-2
d_gene: TRBD2
j_gene: TRBJ2-7
CDR3aa: CASSQSVSGGAYEQYF
CDR3nt: TGTGCCAGCAGCCAGTCCGTTAGCGGGGGGGCCTACGAGCAGTACTTC

abundance: -
v_gene: TRBV18
d_gene: -
j_gene: TRBJ1-6
CDR3aa: CASGDRPNSPLHF
CDR3nt: TGTGCCAGCGGTGACAGACCCAATTCACCCCTCCACTTT

abundance: -
v_gene: TRBV5-1
d_gene: -
j_gene: TRBJ2-3
CDR3aa: CASSPYTDTQYF
CDR3nt: TGCGCCAGCAGCCCCTACACAGATACGCAGTATTTT

abundance: -
v_gene: TRBV19
d_gene: -
j_gene: TRBJ1-2
CDR3aa: CASSVQGGANYGYTF
CDR3nt: TGTGCCAGTAGTGTCCAGGGAGGAGCTAACTATGGCTACACCTTC

abundance: -
v_gene: TRBV3-1/TRBV3-2
d_gene: TRBD2
j_gene: TRBJ2-5
CDR3aa: CASSQSPGLAAEETQYF
CDR3nt: TGTGCCAGCAGCCAGTCACCGGGACTAGCGGCAGAAGAGACCCAGTACTTC

abundance: -
v_gene: TRBV4-3
d_gene: TRBD2
j_gene: TRBJ2-2
CDR3aa: CASSRTSGRNGELFF
CDR3nt: TGCGCCAGCAGCCGTACTAGCGGGAGGAACGGGGAGCTGTTTTTT

abundance: few
v_gene: TRBV9
d_gene: -
j_gene: TRBJ1-6
CDR3aa: CASSGQGNSPLHF
CDR3nt: TGTGCCAGCAGCGGGCAGGGGAACTCACCCCTCCACTTT

abundance: -
v_gene: TRBV19
d_gene: -
j_gene: TRBJ1-4
CDR3aa: CASSRDPNEKLFF
CDR3nt: TGTGCCAGTAGCCGGGATCCTAATGAAAAACTGTTTTTT

abundance: -
v_gene: TRBV5-1
d_gene: TRBD2
j_gene: TRBJ2-2
CDR3aa: CASSLVRTGGNTGELFF
CDR3nt: TGCGCCAGCAGCCTTGTTAGGACGGGAGGGAACACCGGGGAGCTGTTTTTT

abundance: -
v_gene: TRBV7-2
d_gene: -
j_gene: TRBJ2-2
CDR3aa: CASSPPLGGTGELFF
CDR3nt: TGTGCCAGCAGCCCCCCGTTGGGGGGCACCGGGGAGCTGTTTTTT

abundance: -
v_gene: TRBV7-9
d_gene: TRBD1
j_gene: TRBJ1-1
CDR3aa: CASSPPGQPNTEAFF
CDR3nt: TGTGCCAGCAGCCCTCCGGGACAGCCGAACACTGAAGCTTTCTTT

abundance: medium-sized
v_gene: TRBV5-5
d_gene: -
j_gene: TRBJ2-7
CDR3aa: CASSFGSLLGSYEQYF
CDR3nt: TGTGCCAGCAGCTTTGGGAGCCTGCTGGGATCCTACGAGCAGTACTTC

abundance: -
v_gene: TRBV5-8
d_gene: -
j_gene: TRBJ2-2
CDR3aa: CASSSDFATGELFF
CDR3nt: TGTGCCAGCAGCTCCGACTTTGCTACCGGGGAGCTGTTTTTT

abundance: once
v_gene: TRBV3-1/TRBV3-2
d_gene: -
j_gene: TRBJ2-2
CDR3aa: CASSKPGQLKGTGELFF
CDR3nt: TGTGCCAGCAGTAAACCGGGACAACTTAAAGGCACCGGGGAGCTGTTTTTT

abundance: -
v_gene: TRBV5-4
d_gene: -
j_gene: TRBJ1-4
CDR3aa: CASSSQTGINEKLFF
CDR3nt: TGTGCCAGCAGCTCCCAGACAGGAATAAATGAAAAACTGTTTTTT

abundance: many
v_gene: TRBV28
d_gene: -
j_gene: TRBJ1-1
CDR3aa: CASSFTQGFTEAFF
CDR3nt: TGTGCCAGCTCATTCACCCAGGGGTTCACTGAAGCTTTCTTT

abundance: -
v_gene: TRBV6-6
d_gene: -
j_gene: TRBJ1-2
CDR3aa: CASSYSGDPELGGYTF
CDR3nt: TGTGCCAGCAGTTACTCGGGTGACCCCGAACTCGGGGGCTACACCTTC

abundance: -
v_gene: TRBV10-3
d_gene: TRBD1
j_gene: TRBJ1-2
CDR3aa: CAISERDRNYGYTF
CDR3nt: TGTGCCATCAGTGAGCGGGACAGAAACTATGGCTACACCTTC

abundance: -
v_gene: TRBV30
d_gene: TRBD2
j_gene: TRBJ2-5
CDR3aa: CAWSTSGGQETQYF
CDR3nt: TGTGCCTGGTCGACTAGCGGGGGACAAGAGACCCAGTACTTC

abundance: -
v_gene: TRBV2
d_gene: TRBD1
j_gene: TRBJ1-3
CDR3aa: CASSPGTVSGNTIYF
CDR3nt: TGTGCCAGCAGTCCCGGGACAGTCTCTGGAAACACCATATATTTT

abundance: few
v_gene: TRBV12-3/TRBV12-4
d_gene: -
j_gene: TRBJ2-3
CDR3aa: CASSYGGTDTQYF
CDR3nt: TGTGCCAGCAGTTACGGGGGCACAGATACGCAGTATTTT

abundance: once
v_gene: TRBV5-1
d_gene: TRBD2
j_gene: TRBJ2-7
CDR3aa: CASGKLAGATSYEQYF
CDR3nt: TGCGCCAGCGGGAAGTTAGCGGGAGCCACCTCCTACGAGCAGTACTTC

abundance: few
v_gene: TRBV9
d_gene: -
j_gene: TRBJ1-6
CDR3aa: CASSDGIWESPLHF
CDR3nt: TGTGCCAGCAGCGATGGGATTTGGGAGTCACCCCTCCACTTT

abundance: -
v_gene: TRBV5-1
d_gene: -
j_gene: TRBJ2-7
CDR3aa: CASSLGQGGFSYEQYF
CDR3nt: TGCGCCAGCAGCTTGGGACAGGGAGGTTTCTCCTACGAGCAGTACTTC

abundance: -
v_gene: TRBV7-8
d_gene: -
j_gene: TRBJ2-2
CDR3aa: CASSLLDGTGELFF
CDR3nt: TGTGCCAGCAGCTTGCTAGATGGCACCGGGGAGCTGTTTTTT

abundance: -
v_gene: TRBV11-2
d_gene: TRBD1
j_gene: TRBJ2-7
CDR3aa: CASSSIAGTGAYEQYF
CDR3nt: TGTGCCAGCAGCTCAATCGCCGGGACAGGGGCCTACGAGCAGTACTTC

abundance: -
v_gene: TRBV7-3
d_gene: TRBD1
j_gene: TRBJ2-1
CDR3aa: CASSSLTGGWNEQFF
CDR3nt: TGTGCCAGCAGCTCTCTCACAGGGGGTTGGAATGAGCAGTTCTTC

abundance: -
v_gene: TRBV19
d_gene: -
j_gene: TRBJ1-1
CDR3aa: CASLSLPGNTEAFF
CDR3nt: TGTGCCAGTCTTAGCCTCCCTGGGAACACTGAAGCTTTCTTT

abundance: -
v_gene: TRBV6-6
d_gene: TRBD2
j_gene: TRBJ2-5
CDR3aa: CASEREAQETQYF
CDR3nt: TGTGCCAGCGAGCGGGAGGCCCAAGAGACCCAGTACTTC

abundance: -
v_gene: TRBV7-8
d_gene: TRBD1
j_gene: TRBJ2-2
CDR3aa: CASSGAGQGVGELFF
CDR3nt: TGTGCCAGCAGCGGTGCCGGACAGGGGGTCGGGGAGCTGTTTTTT

abundance: -
v_gene: TRBV5-4
d_gene: TRBD2
j_gene: TRBJ2-5
CDR3aa: CASSLASGRLEETQYF
CDR3nt: TGTGCCAGCAGCTTGGCTAGCGGGAGATTAGAGGAGACCCAGTACTTC

abundance: -
v_gene: TRBV4-3
d_gene: TRBD2
j_gene: TRBJ2-2
CDR3aa: CASSPAGGTNTGELFF
CDR3nt: TGCGCCAGCAGCCCAGCGGGAGGGACTAACACCGGGGAGCTGTTTTTT